The following is a TCR beta chain sequence with its context. The target of this receptor is not known. No much larger clone exists at a distance of one base, and base qualities are not known. The immunoSEQ Assay, a bias-controlled multiplex PCR, was used to amplify TCRbeta CDR3 regions from genomic DNA. The study's own analysis went as follows. The number of nucleated cells in each sample was estimated by amplification of reference gene primers within the assay. To quantify the absolute abundance of each unique TCRbeta CDR3 rearrangement, sequence reads were collapsed and filtered. Productive Simpson clonality was computed per sample as the square root of Simpson's diversity index over productive rearrangements. Entries here come from immuneACCESS through TCRdb and include only in-frame sequences with V and J called. Some clones fail to appear in such tables; in the studies checked, an unresolved V gene covers under half of the shortfall, and the cause of the remainder is unknown. From that table come the V and J calls and clone size; the DNA was used to work out D and trimming. The sample profile shows about 210,000 clones; roughly four fifths of them were found once. Jointly, the top ten make up around 9% of the sample.

The germline V gene provides CDR1 KGHDR and CDR2 SFDVKD. Compared with germline, V lacks 9 bases and J lacks 6 bases; bases without a gene match: 9. The CDR3 spans 14 residues, from the cysteine through the phenylalanine. The read is trimmed to its CDR3 DNA, 42 bases read in frame from base 1. Participants in the prospective study were aged roughly 18 to 89 years, lived in about two dozen United States geographic areas, and enrolled through a virtual design. Cohort assignment in the prospective study relied on participant-reported clinical history from a screening survey and a study questionnaire. Recovered participants in ImmuneRACE Cohort 3 were defined as having two consecutive negative NP/OP PCR tests, clearance from a healthcare professional, or resolution of symptoms. Mobile phlebotomists in the prospective study collected whole blood, serum and a nasopharyngeal or oropharyngeal swab from every participant. Additional blood draws and questionnaires over an approximately two-month period could optionally be provided by prospective study participants. Blood samples from the prospective study were shipped frozen or at room temperature prior to DNA extraction.

The sample belongs to a study of blood T cell repertoires in COVID-19 (TCRdb year 2020). Looking at the study overall: Samples from collaborators originated in the United States, Italy and Spain and spanned both the acute and convalescent phases of COVID-19. The material from the prospective study consisted of cDNA or gDNA derived from T cells, B-cell-depleted T cells, or PBMCs. Subjects who had been exposed to COVID-19, were actively infected with it, or had recovered from it provided the deeply sampled blood TCRbeta repertoires that made up the dataset. A freely available public database, intended as a resource for researchers studying the immune response to SARS-CoV-2, is where the repertoires were released. Samples were obtained from the ongoing ImmuneRACE study (first 160 participants) and from 1,254 subjects provided by 6 global collaborators. Nearly every sample came with metadata listing a de-identified subject ID, COVID-19 status, age in years and sex. Where available, HLA class I and class II types were taken from metadata supplied by the sample provider and were not determined by assay-based typing.

Overall results and qualifications from the work: Clinical and demographic metadata were provided uncurated, with the amount varying by source and participant.

The rearrangement joined TRBV24-1 to TRBJ1-5, and 8 junctional nucleotides match TRBD1. This receptor was obtained from a middle-aged man who had recovered from COVID-19. The sequenced material came from PBMCs or T cells enriched from blood (not recorded which). The DNA sequence reads TGTGCCACCGATTTCAGGGGGCGAGTTCAGCCCCAGCATTTT. The resulting protein is CATDFRGRVQPQHF.